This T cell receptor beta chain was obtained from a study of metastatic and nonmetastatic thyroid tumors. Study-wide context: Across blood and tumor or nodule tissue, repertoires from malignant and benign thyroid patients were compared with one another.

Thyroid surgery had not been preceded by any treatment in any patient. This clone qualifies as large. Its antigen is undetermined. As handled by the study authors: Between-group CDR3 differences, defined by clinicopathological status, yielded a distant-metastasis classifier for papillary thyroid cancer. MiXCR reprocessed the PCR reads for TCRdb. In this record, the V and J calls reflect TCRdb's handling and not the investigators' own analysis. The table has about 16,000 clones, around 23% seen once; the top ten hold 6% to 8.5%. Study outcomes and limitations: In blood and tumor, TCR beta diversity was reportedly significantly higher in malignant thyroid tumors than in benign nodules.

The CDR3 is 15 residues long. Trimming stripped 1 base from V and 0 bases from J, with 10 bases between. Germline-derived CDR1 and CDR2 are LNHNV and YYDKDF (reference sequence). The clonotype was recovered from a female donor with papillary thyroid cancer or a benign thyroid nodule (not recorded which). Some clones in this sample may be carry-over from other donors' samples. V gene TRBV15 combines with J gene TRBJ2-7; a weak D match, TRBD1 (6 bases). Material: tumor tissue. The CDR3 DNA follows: TGTGCCACCAGCAGAGGACAACAGGGCTCCTACGAGCAGTACTTC. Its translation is CATSRGQQGSYEQYF.